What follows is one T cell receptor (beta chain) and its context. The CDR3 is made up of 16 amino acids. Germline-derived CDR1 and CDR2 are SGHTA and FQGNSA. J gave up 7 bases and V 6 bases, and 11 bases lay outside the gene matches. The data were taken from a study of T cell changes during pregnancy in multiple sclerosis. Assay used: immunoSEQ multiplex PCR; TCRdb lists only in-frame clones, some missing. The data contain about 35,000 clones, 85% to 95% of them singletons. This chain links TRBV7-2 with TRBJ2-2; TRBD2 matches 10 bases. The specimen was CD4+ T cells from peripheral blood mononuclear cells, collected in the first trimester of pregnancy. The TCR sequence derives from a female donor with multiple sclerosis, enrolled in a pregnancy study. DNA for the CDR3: TGTGCCAGCAGTCCCGGGACTAGCGTAGGTCTCGGGGAGCTGTTTTTT. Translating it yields CASSPGTSVGLGELFF. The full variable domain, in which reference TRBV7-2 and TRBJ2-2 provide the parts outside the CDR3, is GAGVSQSPSNKVTEKGKDVELRCDPISGHTALYWYRQSLGQGLEFLIYFQGNSAPDKSGLPSDRFSAERTGGSVSTLTIQRTQQEDSAVYLCASSPGTSVGLGELFFGEGSRLTVL.